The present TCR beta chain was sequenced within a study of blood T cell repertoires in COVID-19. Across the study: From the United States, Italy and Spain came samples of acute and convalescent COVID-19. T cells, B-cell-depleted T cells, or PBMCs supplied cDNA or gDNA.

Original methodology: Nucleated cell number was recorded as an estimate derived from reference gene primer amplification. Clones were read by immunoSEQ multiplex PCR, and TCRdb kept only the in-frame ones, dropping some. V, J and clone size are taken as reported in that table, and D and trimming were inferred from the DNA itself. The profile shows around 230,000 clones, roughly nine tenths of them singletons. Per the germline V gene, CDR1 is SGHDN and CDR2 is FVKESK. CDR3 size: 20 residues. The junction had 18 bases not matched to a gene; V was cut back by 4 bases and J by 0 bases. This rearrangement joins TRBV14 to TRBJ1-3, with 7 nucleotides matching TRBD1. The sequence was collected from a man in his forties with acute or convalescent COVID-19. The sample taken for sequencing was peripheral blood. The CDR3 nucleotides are TGTGCCAGCAGCCCGAGGGCCGGACAGGTACTCGAATACTCTGGAAACACCATATATTTT. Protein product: CASSPRAGQVLEYSGNTIYF.